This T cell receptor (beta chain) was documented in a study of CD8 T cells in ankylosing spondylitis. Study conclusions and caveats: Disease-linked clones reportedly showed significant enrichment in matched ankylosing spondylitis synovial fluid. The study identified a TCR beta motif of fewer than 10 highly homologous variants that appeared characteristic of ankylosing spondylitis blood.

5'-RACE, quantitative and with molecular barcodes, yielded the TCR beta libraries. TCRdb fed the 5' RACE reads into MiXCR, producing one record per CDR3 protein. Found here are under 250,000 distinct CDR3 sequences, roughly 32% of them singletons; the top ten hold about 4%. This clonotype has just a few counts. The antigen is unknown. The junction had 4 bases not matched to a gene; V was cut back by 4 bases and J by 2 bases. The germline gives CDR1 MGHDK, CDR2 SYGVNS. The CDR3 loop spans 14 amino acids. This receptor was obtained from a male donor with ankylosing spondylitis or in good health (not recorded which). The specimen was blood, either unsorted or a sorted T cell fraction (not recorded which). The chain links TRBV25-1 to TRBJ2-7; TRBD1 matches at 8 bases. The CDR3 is CASSVTGGPYEQYF. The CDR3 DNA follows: TGTGCCAGCAGTGTTACAGGGGGGCCCTACGAGCAGTACTTC.